This TCR beta chain originates from a study of cytomegalovirus exposure and HLA in healthy donors. At the level of the study: In a later analysis, it was reported that the 110 or so validation repertoires had been produced on the same platform as the 700 or so repertoires belonging to the first cohort.

This table comes from immunoSEQ multiplex PCR, and its TCRdb copy is limited to in-frame clones, with some not included. The sample gives roughly 110,000 clones, roughly 90% of which show up once; about 2% is in the top ten. The germline V gene encodes CDR1 SNHLY and CDR2 FYNNEI. Trimming stripped 6 bases from V and 2 bases from J, with 14 bases between. The CDR3 is made up of 14 amino acids. V and J are TRBV2 and TRBJ2-7, with TRBD1 as a possible D gene (6 bases). The sample consisted of PBMCs. The clonotype was recovered from a woman between 18 and 30 years old in good health and CMV-seropositive. CDR3 in amino acids: CASRNRVFTYEQYF. The CDR3 DNA reads TGTGCCAGCAGAAACAGGGTGTTCACCTACGAGCAGTACTTC. Drawing the rest from reference TRBV2 and TRBJ2-7, the complete variable domain is EPEVTQTPSHQVTQMGQEVILRCVPISNHLYFYWYRQILGQKVEFLVSFYNNEISEKSEIFDDQFSVERPDGSNFTLKIRSTKLEDSAMYFCASRNRVFTYEQYFGPGTRLTVT.